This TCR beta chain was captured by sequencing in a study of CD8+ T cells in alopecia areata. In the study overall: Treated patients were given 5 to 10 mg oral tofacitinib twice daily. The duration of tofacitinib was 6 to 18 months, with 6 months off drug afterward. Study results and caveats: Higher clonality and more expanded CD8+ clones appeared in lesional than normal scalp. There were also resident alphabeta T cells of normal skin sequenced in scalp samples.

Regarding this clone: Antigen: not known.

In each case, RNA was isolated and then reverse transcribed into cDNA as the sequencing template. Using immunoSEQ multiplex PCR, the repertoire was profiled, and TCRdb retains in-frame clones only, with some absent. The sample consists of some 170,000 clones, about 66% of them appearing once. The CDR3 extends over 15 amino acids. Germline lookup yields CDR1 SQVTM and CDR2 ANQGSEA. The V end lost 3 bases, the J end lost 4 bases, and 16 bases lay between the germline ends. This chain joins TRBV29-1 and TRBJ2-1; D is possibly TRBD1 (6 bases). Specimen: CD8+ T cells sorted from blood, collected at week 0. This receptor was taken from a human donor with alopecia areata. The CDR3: CSVDGTGTEYNEQFF. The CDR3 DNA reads TGCAGCGTTGATGGTACAGGGACCGAGTACAATGAGCAGTTCTTC.